A selection of T cell receptor beta chains follows, all from one sample in a study of blood T cell repertoires in COVID-19. Using immunoSEQ multiplex PCR, the repertoire was profiled, and TCRdb retains in-frame clones only, with some absent. The table shows 35,000 to 50,000 clones, with about four fifths occurring only once. The sample was peripheral blood. These receptors all come from a woman at least 80 years old with acute or convalescent COVID-19. The CDR3 runs from the conserved cysteine through the conserved F or W. A D gene is named only where the DNA matches it firmly. Clone size is not always given. Where it is, it says once, few, many or a class for expanded clones.

cdr3_aa: CASSSLRGPEQYF
cdr3_nt: TGTGCCAGCAGCTCCCTGCGGGGCCCCGAGCAGTACTTC
v_call: TRBV11-2
d_call: -
clone_size: -
j_call: TRBJ2-7

cdr3_aa: CASSPSQGSYGYTF
cdr3_nt: TGTGCCAGCAGCCCTTCCCAGGGATCCTATGGCTACACCTTC
v_call: TRBV3-1/TRBV3-2
d_call: -
clone_size: -
j_call: TRBJ1-2

cdr3_aa: CASSDELLNTEAFF
cdr3_nt: TGTGCCAGCAGTGATGAGTTACTGAACACTGAAGCTTTCTTT
v_call: TRBV2
d_call: -
clone_size: -
j_call: TRBJ1-1

cdr3_aa: CASSLAGQLTYEQYF
cdr3_nt: TGTGCCAGCAGCTTAGCGGGACAGCTAACCTACGAGCAGTACTTC
v_call: TRBV7-2
d_call: TRBD1
clone_size: few
j_call: TRBJ2-7

cdr3_aa: CASSPTGERSEKLFF
cdr3_nt: TGTGCCAGCAGCCCGACGGGAGAGCGTTCTGAAAAACTGTTTTTT
v_call: TRBV9
d_call: -
clone_size: -
j_call: TRBJ1-4

cdr3_aa: CASRPSGGALNEQFF
cdr3_nt: TGCGCCAGCCGCCCCAGCGGGGGGGCCCTCAATGAGCAGTTCTTC
v_call: TRBV4-1
d_call: TRBD2
clone_size: once
j_call: TRBJ2-1

cdr3_aa: CASSQDLLHGYTF
cdr3_nt: TGTGCCAGCAGCCAAGACCTCCTCCATGGCTACACCTTC
v_call: TRBV3-1/TRBV3-2
d_call: -
clone_size: -
j_call: TRBJ1-2

cdr3_aa: CASSSAGDPTSTDTQYF
cdr3_nt: TGTGCCAGTAGTTCAGCGGGGGACCCGACTAGCACAGATACGCAGTATTTT
v_call: TRBV19
d_call: TRBD2
clone_size: -
j_call: TRBJ2-3

cdr3_aa: CASSTTGDGEKLFF
cdr3_nt: TGTGCCAGCTCAACGACAGGGGATGGTGAAAAACTGTTTTTT
v_call: TRBV18
d_call: TRBD1
clone_size: -
j_call: TRBJ1-4

cdr3_aa: CASSLDPGAAGNTIYF
cdr3_nt: TGTGCCAGCAGTTTGGACCCAGGGGCAGCTGGAAACACCATATATTTT
v_call: TRBV5-4
d_call: -
clone_size: -
j_call: TRBJ1-3

cdr3_aa: CASSPDRIYYGYTF
cdr3_nt: TGTGCCAGCAGTCCTGACAGGATCTACTATGGCTACACCTTC
v_call: TRBV6-5
d_call: -
clone_size: -
j_call: TRBJ1-2

cdr3_aa: CASSQPGQGSNEKLFF
cdr3_nt: TGTGCCAGTAGCCAACCGGGACAGGGGAGTAATGAAAAACTGTTTTTT
v_call: TRBV19
d_call: TRBD1
clone_size: -
j_call: TRBJ1-4

cdr3_aa: CASSLVGTVSNQPQHF
cdr3_nt: TGTGCCAGCAGCTTGGTAGGGACAGTTAGCAATCAGCCCCAGCATTTT
v_call: TRBV5-5
d_call: TRBD1
clone_size: few
j_call: TRBJ1-5

cdr3_aa: CASSLGQANEKLFF
cdr3_nt: TGTGCCAGCAGCTTAGGCCAGGCTAATGAAAAACTGTTTTTT
v_call: TRBV11-2
d_call: -
clone_size: few
j_call: TRBJ1-4

cdr3_aa: CASSQDFTGSWETQYF
cdr3_nt: TGCGCCAGCAGCCAAGATTTTACAGGATCATGGGAGACCCAGTACTTC
v_call: TRBV4-1
d_call: -
clone_size: -
j_call: TRBJ2-5

cdr3_aa: CATSDLGRTQYF
cdr3_nt: TGTGCCACCAGTGACCTAGGGAGGACCCAGTACTTC
v_call: TRBV24-1
d_call: -
clone_size: -
j_call: TRBJ2-5

cdr3_aa: CASTEDGSYNEQFF
cdr3_nt: TGCGCCAGCACAGAAGATGGCTCCTACAATGAGCAGTTCTTC
v_call: TRBV5-1
d_call: -
clone_size: -
j_call: TRBJ2-1

cdr3_aa: CASRREGGAGDTQYF
cdr3_nt: TGCGCCAGCAGACGAGAGGGCGGCGCGGGGGATACGCAGTATTTT
v_call: TRBV5-1
d_call: -
clone_size: -
j_call: TRBJ2-3

cdr3_aa: CASTEIEGGGQPQHF
cdr3_nt: TGTGCCAGCACCGAAATTGAAGGGGGCGGCCAGCCCCAGCATTTT
v_call: TRBV6-5
d_call: TRBD1
clone_size: -
j_call: TRBJ1-5

cdr3_aa: CASSLSSGGSHNEQFF
cdr3_nt: TGTGCCAGCAGCCTGAGTAGCGGGGGTTCTCACAATGAGCAGTTCTTC
v_call: TRBV11-3
d_call: TRBD2
clone_size: -
j_call: TRBJ2-1

cdr3_aa: CASSSMDRGARGYTF
cdr3_nt: TGTGCCAGCAGCTCGATGGACAGGGGAGCAAGAGGCTACACCTTC
v_call: TRBV7-9
d_call: TRBD1
clone_size: -
j_call: TRBJ1-2

cdr3_aa: CASSQGAAGSYGYTF
cdr3_nt: TGTGCCAGCAGCCAAGGAGCCGCGGGTAGCTATGGCTACACCTTC
v_call: TRBV3-1/TRBV3-2
d_call: -
clone_size: medium-sized
j_call: TRBJ1-2

cdr3_aa: CASSLGRGQLSYGYTF
cdr3_nt: TGTGCCAGCAGCTTGGGAAGAGGGCAACTCTCCTATGGCTACACCTTC
v_call: TRBV5-8
d_call: -
clone_size: -
j_call: TRBJ1-2

cdr3_aa: CASSSGLAASQETQYF
cdr3_nt: TGTGCCAGCAGCTCTGGACTAGCGGCCAGTCAAGAGACCCAGTACTTC
v_call: TRBV7-9
d_call: TRBD2
clone_size: -
j_call: TRBJ2-5

cdr3_aa: CASSLSGGDTGELFF
cdr3_nt: TGTGCCAGCAGTCTCAGCGGGGGGGACACCGGGGAGCTGTTTTTT
v_call: TRBV6-5
d_call: TRBD2
clone_size: -
j_call: TRBJ2-2

cdr3_aa: CASSQDWQGVPGGYTF
cdr3_nt: TGTGCCAGCAGCCAAGATTGGCAGGGGGTCCCCGGGGGCTACACCTTC
v_call: TRBV4-2
d_call: TRBD1
clone_size: -
j_call: TRBJ1-2

cdr3_aa: CASSQDPRLAGYNEQFF
cdr3_nt: TGTGCCAGCAGCCAAGACCCTAGACTAGCGGGGTACAATGAGCAGTTCTTC
v_call: TRBV4-2
d_call: TRBD2
clone_size: -
j_call: TRBJ2-1

cdr3_aa: CASIPTVTGGDRYGYTF
cdr3_nt: TGTGCCAGTATCCCTACGGTAACAGGGGGCGACCGATATGGCTACACCTTC
v_call: TRBV19
d_call: TRBD1
clone_size: -
j_call: TRBJ1-2

cdr3_aa: CASSPGDRSYEQYF
cdr3_nt: TGTGCCAGCAGCCCCGGGGACAGGTCCTACGAGCAGTACTTC
v_call: TRBV5-5
d_call: TRBD1
clone_size: -
j_call: TRBJ2-7

cdr3_aa: CASSPGDRAYNEQFF
cdr3_nt: TGTGCTAGCAGCCCCGGGGACAGGGCTTACAATGAGCAGTTCTTC
v_call: TRBV7-7
d_call: TRBD1
clone_size: -
j_call: TRBJ2-1

cdr3_aa: CASSLVTGGAGTEAFF
cdr3_nt: TGTGCCAGCAGCTTAGTGACAGGGGGCGCTGGGACTGAAGCTTTCTTT
v_call: TRBV7-8
d_call: TRBD1
clone_size: once
j_call: TRBJ1-1

cdr3_aa: CASSERQGSGELFF
cdr3_nt: TGTGCCAGCAGTGAGAGACAGGGGTCCGGGGAGCTGTTTTTT
v_call: TRBV2
d_call: TRBD1
clone_size: -
j_call: TRBJ2-2

cdr3_aa: CASSVGLANTGELFF
cdr3_nt: TGTGCCAGCAGCGTAGGACTGGCGAACACCGGGGAGCTGTTTTTT
v_call: TRBV25-1
d_call: -
clone_size: -
j_call: TRBJ2-2

cdr3_aa: CASSDPTGSNEKLFF
cdr3_nt: TGTGCCAGCAGTGACCCCACAGGTTCCAATGAAAAACTGTTTTTT
v_call: TRBV6-1
d_call: -
clone_size: -
j_call: TRBJ1-4

cdr3_aa: CASTPDRAGYGYTF
cdr3_nt: TGTGCCAGCACCCCGGACAGGGCAGGATATGGCTACACCTTC
v_call: TRBV3-1/TRBV3-2
d_call: TRBD1
clone_size: once
j_call: TRBJ1-2

cdr3_aa: CASSLSQRGEAFF
cdr3_nt: TGTGCCAGCAGCTTAAGTCAAAGGGGGGAAGCTTTCTTT
v_call: TRBV7-9
d_call: -
clone_size: -
j_call: TRBJ1-1

cdr3_aa: CASSFSGEETQYF
cdr3_nt: TGTGCCAGCAGCTTTTCAGGGGAAGAGACCCAGTACTTC
v_call: TRBV7-6
d_call: -
clone_size: -
j_call: TRBJ2-5

cdr3_aa: CASSTQGFNIQYF
cdr3_nt: TGTGCCAGTAGTACACAGGGATTCAACATTCAGTACTTC
v_call: TRBV19
d_call: -
clone_size: -
j_call: TRBJ2-4

cdr3_aa: CASKGQLMNTEAFF
cdr3_nt: TGTGCCAGTAAGGGACAGCTCATGAACACTGAAGCTTTCTTT
v_call: TRBV6-6
d_call: TRBD1
clone_size: -
j_call: TRBJ1-1

cdr3_aa: CASSIAHRGWDNEQFF
cdr3_nt: TGTGCCAGTAGTATAGCCCACCGGGGTTGGGACAATGAGCAGTTCTTC
v_call: TRBV19
d_call: -
clone_size: -
j_call: TRBJ2-1

cdr3_aa: CASSEYQDTIYF
cdr3_nt: TGTGCCAGCAGCGAATACCAGGACACCATATATTTT
v_call: TRBV9
d_call: -
clone_size: -
j_call: TRBJ1-3

cdr3_aa: CASSSGQGEGSPLHF
cdr3_nt: TGTGCCAGCAGCTCCGGACAGGGCGAAGGATCACCCCTCCACTTT
v_call: TRBV7-9
d_call: TRBD1
clone_size: -
j_call: TRBJ1-6

cdr3_aa: CASSKGLAGGETQYF
cdr3_nt: TGTGCCAGCAGTAAAGGACTAGCGGGGGGCGAGACCCAGTACTTC
v_call: TRBV6-2/TRBV6-3
d_call: TRBD2
clone_size: once
j_call: TRBJ2-5

cdr3_aa: CASSRGTRGADTQYF
cdr3_nt: TGTGCCAGCAGCCGTGGTACGCGGGGCGCAGATACGCAGTATTTT
v_call: TRBV7-6
d_call: -
clone_size: -
j_call: TRBJ2-3

cdr3_aa: CASSQTGDTQYF
cdr3_nt: TGCGCCAGCAGCCAGACAGGAGATACGCAGTATTTT
v_call: TRBV5-1
d_call: -
clone_size: -
j_call: TRBJ2-3

cdr3_aa: CASSLGTGNEQFF
cdr3_nt: TGTGCCAGCAGCTTAGGGACAGGGAATGAGCAGTTCTTC
v_call: TRBV7-9
d_call: TRBD1
clone_size: -
j_call: TRBJ2-1

cdr3_aa: CASSQPGQALYEQYF
cdr3_nt: TGTGCCAGCAGCCAACCGGGACAGGCCCTCTACGAGCAGTACTTC
v_call: TRBV3-1/TRBV3-2
d_call: TRBD1
clone_size: -
j_call: TRBJ2-7

cdr3_aa: CASSFGLRGGHVDTQYF
cdr3_nt: TGTGCCAGCAGCTTCGGTCTTAGGGGGGGCCACGTTGATACGCAGTATTTT
v_call: TRBV5-4
d_call: -
clone_size: -
j_call: TRBJ2-3

cdr3_aa: CASSQEWDSSYEQYF
cdr3_nt: TGCGCCAGCAGCCAAGAATGGGACTCCTCCTACGAGCAGTACTTC
v_call: TRBV4-1
d_call: -
clone_size: few
j_call: TRBJ2-7